This T cell receptor beta chain stems from a study of regulatory T cells in long-lasting Graves disease. General observations from the study: Fewer public clonotypes were shared by new patients (around 1,000) than by persistent patients (around 2,900). When disease was persistent, TRBV28, TRBJ1-2 and TRBJ2-5 were the favored segments.

Building the TCR beta libraries relied on iRepertoire HTBI primers, and CDR3 regions underwent Arm-PCR. TCRdb reprocessed the multiplex PCR reads via MiXCR and lists one record per CDR3 protein. This table holds nearly 350,000 distinct CDR3 sequences, around 19% found once. The CDR3 runs 14 residues. Between the trimmed V and J ends, which lost 4 bases and 7 bases, there was a span of 11 bases. Germline V lookup: CDR1 MDHEN, CDR2 SYDVKM. As to time point: persistent/refractory GD, antithyroid drugs over 5 years with positive TRAb. Isolated PBMC RNA provided the starting material for the TCR library. In Xi'an, China, an endocrinology department was the source of patients. The collection involved drawing approximately 9 milliliters of peripheral blood into EDTA tubes. In this sample, this clonotype turned up many times. The antigen is not known.

The sample here was peripheral blood mononuclear cells (PBMCs), taken when the disease was refractory, from a patient treated with antithyroid drugs. The receptor was derived from a female donor with Graves disease. The rearrangement links TRBV28 to TRBJ1-6; D is unresolved. The CDR3 DNA reads as TGTGCCAGCAGTTGGGCAATCTCGAATTCACCCCTCCACTTT. Translating it yields CASSWAISNSPLHF.